This T cell receptor (beta chain) was captured in a study of preoperative IRX-2 immunotherapy in early breast cancer. Specified treatment: preoperative locoregional IRX-2 cytokine immunotherapy. Samples came from a phase Ib trial of preoperative locoregional IRX-2 cytokine immunotherapy. The germline V gene has CDR1 MNHGY and CDR2 SAAAGT. This CDR3 is built from 16 residues. The J segment lost 3 bases and the V segment lost 6 bases, leaving 13 bases of the junction unmatched. This table comes from immunoSEQ multiplex PCR, and its TCRdb copy is limited to in-frame clones, with some not included. There are approximately 20,000 clones in the sample; about 82% occur only once, and about 1% lies in the top ten.

The rearrangement links TRBV6-8 to TRBJ1-2; TRBD1 agrees at 7 bases. This TCR was recovered from a human donor with breast cancer. The source was lymph node tissue, collected after IRX-2 immunotherapy. Written as DNA, the CDR3 is TGTGCCAGCAGACCCTGGGAGGGGGCTTTATACTATGGCTACACCTTC. Protein sequence: CASRPWEGALYYGYTF.